This TCR beta chain is drawn from a study of cytotoxic CD8 clonotypes in ibrutinib-treated CLL. Using immunoSEQ multiplex PCR, the repertoire was profiled, and TCRdb retains in-frame clones only, with some absent. The sample records some 140,000 clones, roughly 84% being singletons. Trimming pared 6 bases from V and 0 bases from J, leaving 18 bases between. The CDR3 length is 17 residues. Per the germline V gene, CDR1 is MDHEN and CDR2 is SYDVKM. This TCR came from a human donor with chronic lymphocytic leukemia. This chain joins TRBV28 and TRBJ1-5, with D possibly TRBD1 on 5 matching bases. Sample: PBMCs, taken after 24 months of ibrutinib treatment. The CDR3 is CASRGFVARDSNQPQHF. The CDR3 nucleotides are TGTGCCAGCAGGGGATTCGTGGCCAGGGATAGCAATCAGCCCCAGCATTTT.